Described below is a single T cell receptor (beta chain) sequence and its context. Its binding antigen is unknown. It has no much larger one-base neighbor in the sample; base qualities were not kept. The sample comes from a study of T cell responses to AZD1222 COVID-19 vaccine (dated by TCRdb to the early 2020s). General notes on the study: TCR sequencing was performed for about 240 trial participants, of whom approximately 200 were given two doses of AZD1222 and 26 were given two doses of MenACWY control vaccine. Trial participants were enrolled by age into subgroups of 18-55, 56-69 and 70-plus years, and around 150, 28 and 57 TCR-sequenced participants, respectively, were included in these subgroups. On the study overall, not on this receptor specifically: Spike-specific TCR breadth and depth rose significantly after two AZD1222 doses compared with day 0 and with MenACWY recipients. Because no day 14 peak-response samples were available, repertoires were characterized only after the peak T cell response. In the small 56-69-year group, the increase in depth fell short of significance, most likely because of low power. Vaccine-associated CD4 TCRs spanned the whole spike protein, with dominant responses in regions 160-218 and 743-854. Nearly half of unique spike-specific TCRs reportedly recognized epitopes outside regions mutated in the B.1.351 and B.1.1.7 variants. Conclusions about previously exposed vaccinees were limited because only 6 or 7 AZD1222 recipients were SARS-CoV-2 seropositive at baseline. Participants were mostly white British and included more females than males, and it was suggested by the authors that clonal diversity may have been underestimated.

The CDR3 regions of human TCRbeta chains were subjected to immunosequencing. The study's own analysis went as follows. Repertoire TCRs were checked for matches against a reference library of SARS-CoV-2-specific TCRs that had been generated using the MIRA antigen-specificity platform. Breadth meant the fraction of unique TCRs that were SARS-CoV-2-associated, whereas depth meant the fraction of total T cells that were SARS-CoV-2-associated. Using the MIRA data, each spike-specific TCR was mapped to the spike region that the TCR reacts to and placed in a CD4 or CD8 class. Log10-transformed breadth and depth values were compared by one-way ANOVA with Sidak's multiple comparisons tests. The source is immuneACCESS, and TCRdb retained only in-frame sequences with V and J called. Part of the clones is not carried over; for the studies checked, unresolved V genes explain less than half of this, and the remainder is unexplained. From that table come the V and J calls and clone size; the DNA was used to work out D and trimming. The sample table holds 110,000 to 150,000 clones, of which about nine tenths were seen once. The ten most abundant clones make up around 3.3% of the sample.

Reading the label with the study, this specimen's time point is: about 28 days (+/-7) after the second vaccine dose. AZD1222 recipients whose second dose came at about 4 weeks and those whose second dose came at about 12 weeks were combined into one group, since spike-specific TCR depth and breadth did not differ between the two schedules. Vaccinee samples came from UK trials COV001 and COV002, including a single-blind randomized controlled phase 2/3 trial of AZD1222 (ChAdOx1 nCoV-19) in healthy adults. For TCRbeta chain sequencing, PBMC samples from trial participants were taken at day 0 and at day 28 after the second dose. V ends up 0 bases short and J 2 bases short, with an unmatched junction base count of 4. CDR1 and CDR2, looked up from the germline V gene, are MNHEY and SVGEGT. The CDR3 runs 15 amino acids, cysteine and phenylalanine included. The read is trimmed to its CDR3 DNA, 45 bases read in frame from base 1.

This receptor was taken from an adult who received the AZD1222 COVID-19 vaccine. The rearrangement combines TRBV6-2 or TRBV6-3 with TRBJ2-7; 7 central bases correspond to TRBD2. The specimen comprised peripheral blood, sampled 28 days after the second AZD1222 dose. The DNA reads TGTGCCAGCAGTTACTCGGTCGCGGGGGCCTACGAGCAGTACTTC. Translated, it gives CASSYSVAGAYEQYF.